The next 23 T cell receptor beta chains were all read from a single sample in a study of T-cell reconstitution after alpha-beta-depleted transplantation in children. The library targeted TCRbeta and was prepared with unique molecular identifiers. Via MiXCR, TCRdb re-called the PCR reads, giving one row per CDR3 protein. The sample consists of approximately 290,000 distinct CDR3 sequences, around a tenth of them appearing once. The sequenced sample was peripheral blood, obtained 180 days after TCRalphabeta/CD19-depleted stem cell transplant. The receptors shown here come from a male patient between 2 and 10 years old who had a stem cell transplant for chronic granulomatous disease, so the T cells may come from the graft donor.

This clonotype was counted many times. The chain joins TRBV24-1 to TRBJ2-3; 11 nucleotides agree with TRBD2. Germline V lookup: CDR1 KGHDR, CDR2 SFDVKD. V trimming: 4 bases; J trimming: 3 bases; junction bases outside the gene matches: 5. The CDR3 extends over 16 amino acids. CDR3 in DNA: TGTGCCACCAGTGAAACGACTAGCGGGGAAACAGATACGCAGTATTTT. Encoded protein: CATSETTSGETDTQYF.

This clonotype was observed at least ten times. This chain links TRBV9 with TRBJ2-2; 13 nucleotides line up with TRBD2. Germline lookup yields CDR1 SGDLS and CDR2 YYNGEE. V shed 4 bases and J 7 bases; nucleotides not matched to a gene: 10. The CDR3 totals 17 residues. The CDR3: CASSTRTSGRKGGELFF. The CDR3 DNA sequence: TGTGCCAGCAGCACTCGGACTAGCGGGAGAAAGGGCGGGGAGCTGTTTTTT.

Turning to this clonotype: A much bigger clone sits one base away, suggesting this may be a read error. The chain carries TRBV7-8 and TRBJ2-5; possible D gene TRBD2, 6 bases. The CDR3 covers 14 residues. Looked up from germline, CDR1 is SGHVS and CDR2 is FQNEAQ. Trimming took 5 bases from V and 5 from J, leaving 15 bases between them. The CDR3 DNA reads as TGTGCCAGCAGCCTTCGTAACGGGAGTGAGACCCAGTACTTC. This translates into CASSLRNGSETQYF.

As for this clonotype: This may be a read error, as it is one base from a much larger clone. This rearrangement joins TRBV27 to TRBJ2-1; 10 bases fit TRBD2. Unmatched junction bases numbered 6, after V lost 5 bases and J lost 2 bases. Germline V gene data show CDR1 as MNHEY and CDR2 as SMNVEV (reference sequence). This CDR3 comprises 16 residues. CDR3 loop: CASSLAGVPPYNEQFF. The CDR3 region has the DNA TGTGCCAGCAGTCTAGCGGGAGTTCCCCCCTACAATGAGCAGTTCTTC.

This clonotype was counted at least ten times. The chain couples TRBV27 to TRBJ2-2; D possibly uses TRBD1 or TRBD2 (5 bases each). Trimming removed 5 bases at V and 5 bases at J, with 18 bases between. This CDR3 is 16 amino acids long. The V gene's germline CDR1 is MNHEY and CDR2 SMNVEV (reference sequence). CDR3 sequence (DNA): TGTGCCAGCAGTCCCAGATGGGGGTGGGATACCGGGGAGCTGTTTTTT. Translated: CASSPRWGWDTGELFF.

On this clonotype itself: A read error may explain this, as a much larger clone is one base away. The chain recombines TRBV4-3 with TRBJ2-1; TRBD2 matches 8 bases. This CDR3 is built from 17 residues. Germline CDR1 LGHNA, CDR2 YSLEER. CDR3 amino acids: CASSQDSSGGSYNDQFF. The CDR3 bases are TGCGCCAGCAGCCAAGATTCCAGCGGGGGCTCCTACAATGACCAGTTCTTC.

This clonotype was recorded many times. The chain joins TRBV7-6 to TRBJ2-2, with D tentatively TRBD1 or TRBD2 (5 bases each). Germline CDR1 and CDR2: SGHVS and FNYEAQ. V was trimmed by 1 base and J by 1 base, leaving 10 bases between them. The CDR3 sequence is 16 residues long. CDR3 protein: CASSLDSGGNTGELFF. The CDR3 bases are TGTGCCAGCAGCTTAGACAGTGGGGGGAACACCGGGGAGCTGTTTTTT.

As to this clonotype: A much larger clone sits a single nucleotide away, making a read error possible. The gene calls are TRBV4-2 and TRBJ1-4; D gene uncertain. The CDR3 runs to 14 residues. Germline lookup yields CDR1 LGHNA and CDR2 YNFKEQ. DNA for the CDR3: TGTGCCAGCATCCAAGTCGAACTAAATGAAAAACTGTTTTTT. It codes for CASIQVELNEKLFF.

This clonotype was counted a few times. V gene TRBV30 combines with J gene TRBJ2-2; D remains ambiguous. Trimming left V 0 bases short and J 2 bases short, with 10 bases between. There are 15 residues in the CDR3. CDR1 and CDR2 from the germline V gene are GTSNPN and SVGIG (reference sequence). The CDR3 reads CAWSVRIENTGELFF. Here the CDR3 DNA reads TGTGCCTGGAGTGTACGGATAGAAAACACCGGGGAGCTGTTTTTT.

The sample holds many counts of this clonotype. Here the CDR3 reads CASSLVSLVGTYEQYF. For the CDR3, the DNA is TGTGCCAGCAGCTTAGTATCTCTCGTGGGGACCTACGAGCAGTACTTC. The chain couples TRBV7-2 to TRBJ2-7; D remains unclear. V lost 1 base and J lost 2, with 15 bases in between. The germline gives CDR1 SGHTA, CDR2 FQGNSA. The CDR3 extends over 16 amino acids.

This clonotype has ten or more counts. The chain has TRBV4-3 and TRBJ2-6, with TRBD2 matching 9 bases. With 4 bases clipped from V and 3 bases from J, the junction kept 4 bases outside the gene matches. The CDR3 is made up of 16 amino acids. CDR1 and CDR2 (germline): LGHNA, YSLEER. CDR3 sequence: CASSRQLAGGANVLTF. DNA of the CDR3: TGCGCCAGCAGCCGGCAACTAGCGGGTGGGGCCAACGTCCTGACTTTC.

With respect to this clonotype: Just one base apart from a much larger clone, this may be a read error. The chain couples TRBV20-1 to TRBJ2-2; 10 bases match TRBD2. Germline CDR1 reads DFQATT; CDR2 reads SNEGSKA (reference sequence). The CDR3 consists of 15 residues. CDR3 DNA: TGCAGTGCTAGAAGCGGGGGGGCGAACACCGGGGAGCAGTTTTTT. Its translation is CSARSGGANTGEQFF.

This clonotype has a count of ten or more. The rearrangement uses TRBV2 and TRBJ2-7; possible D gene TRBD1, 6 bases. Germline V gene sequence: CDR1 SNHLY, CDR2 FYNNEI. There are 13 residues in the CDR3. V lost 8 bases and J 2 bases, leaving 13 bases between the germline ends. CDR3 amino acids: CASVQGVTYEQYF. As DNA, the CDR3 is TGTGCCAGCGTACAGGGAGTAACCTACGAGCAGTACTTC.

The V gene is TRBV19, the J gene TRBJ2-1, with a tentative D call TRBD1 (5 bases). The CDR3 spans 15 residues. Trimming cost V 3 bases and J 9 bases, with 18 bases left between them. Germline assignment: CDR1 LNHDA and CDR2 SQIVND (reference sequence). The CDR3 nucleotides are TGTGCCAGTAGTATTATCGTCGGGCCTCAGGGTGAGCAGTTCTTC. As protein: CASSIIVGPQGEQFF.

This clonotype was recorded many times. The DNA for the CDR3 is TGCAGTGCGGCCGGGACTAGCAAACCTTCCTACAATGAGCAGTTCTTC. This translates into CSAAGTSKPSYNEQFF. V gene TRBV20-1 combines with J gene TRBJ2-1; 9 bases fit TRBD2. The trim removed 6 bases at V and 1 base at J, leaving 10 bases unmatched. In germline, CDR1 is DFQATT, CDR2 SNEGSKA (reference sequence). The CDR3 runs to 16 residues.

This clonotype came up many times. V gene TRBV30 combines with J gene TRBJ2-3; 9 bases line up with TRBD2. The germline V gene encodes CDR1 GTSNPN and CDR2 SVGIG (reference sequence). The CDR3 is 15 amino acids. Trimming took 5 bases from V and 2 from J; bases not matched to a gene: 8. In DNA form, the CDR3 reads TGTGCCTGGGGGCTCGGCGGGAGGGCCACAGATACGCAGTATTTT. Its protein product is CAWGLGGRATDTQYF.

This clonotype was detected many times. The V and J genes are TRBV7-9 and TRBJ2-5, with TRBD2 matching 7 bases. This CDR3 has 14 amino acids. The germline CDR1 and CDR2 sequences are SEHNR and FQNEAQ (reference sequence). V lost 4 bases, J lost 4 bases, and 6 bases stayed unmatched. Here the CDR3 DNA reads TGTGCCAGCAGCTCCTACCTAGCGGCAGAGACCCAGTACTTC. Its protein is CASSSYLAAETQYF.

The CDR3 nucleotides read TGTGCCAGCAGCCCGGGGACATCCCTAAAAGAGACCCAGTACTTC. It translates to CASSPGTSLKETQYF. The genes are TRBV4-2 and TRBJ2-5, with a possible D match to TRBD1 (6 bases). Germline loops: CDR1 LGHNA, CDR2 YNFKEQ. The V gene lost 4 bases and the J gene lost 3 bases, with 15 bases spanning the gap. The CDR3 runs 15 residues.

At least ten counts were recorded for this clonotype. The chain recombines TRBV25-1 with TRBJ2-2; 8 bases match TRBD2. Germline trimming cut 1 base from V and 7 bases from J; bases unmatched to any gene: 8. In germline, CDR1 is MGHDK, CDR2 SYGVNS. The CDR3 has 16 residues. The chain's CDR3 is CASSEFSGAPIGELFF. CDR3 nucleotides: TGTGCCAGCAGTGAATTTAGCGGGGCCCCGATCGGGGAGCTGTTTTTT.

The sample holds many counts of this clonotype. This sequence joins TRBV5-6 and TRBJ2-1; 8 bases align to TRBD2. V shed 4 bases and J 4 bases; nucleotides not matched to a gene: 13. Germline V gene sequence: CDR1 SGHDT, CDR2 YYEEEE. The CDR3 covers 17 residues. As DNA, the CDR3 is TGTGCCAGCAGCACACGATTCTTAGCGGGACCATACAATGAGCAGTTCTTC. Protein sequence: CASSTRFLAGPYNEQFF.

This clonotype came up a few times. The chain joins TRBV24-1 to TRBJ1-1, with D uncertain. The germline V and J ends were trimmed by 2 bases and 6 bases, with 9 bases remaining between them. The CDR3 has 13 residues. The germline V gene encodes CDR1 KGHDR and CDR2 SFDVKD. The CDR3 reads CATSDSGRPEAFF. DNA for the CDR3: TGTGCCACCAGTGATTCCGGGAGGCCTGAAGCTTTCTTT.

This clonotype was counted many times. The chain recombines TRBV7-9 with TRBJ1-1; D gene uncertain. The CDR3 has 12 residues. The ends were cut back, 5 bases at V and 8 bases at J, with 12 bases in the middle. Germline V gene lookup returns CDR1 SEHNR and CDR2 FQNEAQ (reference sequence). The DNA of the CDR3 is TGTGCCAGCAGCCCCTGGACGTCAGAAGCTTTCTTT. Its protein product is CASSPWTSEAFF.

As DNA, the CDR3 is TGTGCCAGCAGCCCTCGGGGGAGGGAAGATACGCAGTATTTT. This gives the protein CASSPRGREDTQYF. The V call is TRBV7-9, the J call TRBJ2-3; 7 nucleotides match TRBD2. This CDR3 comprises 14 residues. V dropped 5 bases and J dropped 5; count of bases not matched to a gene: 7. The germline CDR1 and CDR2 sequences are SEHNR and FQNEAQ (reference sequence).